This T cell receptor (beta chain) is from a study of Graves' ophthalmopathy and Graves' hyperthyroidism. Overall study: Upon initial diagnosis and before any treatment, peripheral blood was collected.

Points from the study as a whole: Classification of ophthalmopathy versus stable hyperthyroidism by a 13-signature model yielded around 91% sensitivity and around 76% specificity.

The CDR3 is made up of 13 amino acids. Germline values: CDR1 MNHNS, CDR2 SASEGT. RNA served as the template for amplifying TCR beta CDR3 regions. RT-PCR with HTBI primers came first, then second-round multiplex PCR. TCRdb reprocessed the multiplex PCR reads via MiXCR and lists one record per CDR3 protein. The data hold some 520,000 distinct CDR3 sequences, with approximately 15% observed a single time. Notes on this clonotype: Its cognate antigen is unknown. Germline and junction disagree at one end, which may indicate a read error.

This chain links TRBV6-1 with TRBJ2-4; D may match TRBD1 or TRBD2 (5 bases each). Sequencing was done on a sample of blood. This receptor was taken from a woman in her 30s with Graves' ophthalmopathy. The CDR3 bases are TGTGCCAGTAGGGACCACAGGAAAAACATTAAGTACTTC. As protein: CASRDHRKNIKYF.